Each of the 5 T cell receptor beta chains below was sequenced from the same sample in a study of T cells in Graves' hyperthyroidism and ophthalmopathy. TCR beta CDR3 regions were amplified from RNA. TCR CDR3 regions were first amplified by RT-PCR with HTBI primers. One entry per CDR3 protein, called by TCRdb with MiXCR from the multiplex PCR reads. This sample has under 30,000 distinct CDR3 sequences, with less than 65% found just once. Sequencing used blood. The receptor source for this set is a woman in her thirties or forties with Graves' hyperthyroidism that later progressed to Graves' ophthalmopathy.

Many counts were recorded for this clonotype. The chain carries TRBV12-3 or TRBV12-4 and TRBJ2-4, with 16 nucleotides matching TRBD2. V shed 3 bases, J shed 5 bases, and the junction held 7 bases outside the gene matches. The CDR3 has 18 amino acids. Here the CDR3 reads CASSLGLAGGPVENIQYF. CDR3 in DNA: TGTGCCAGCAGTTTGGGACTAGCGGGAGGGCCCGTGGAAAACATTCAGTACTTC.

The V and J genes are TRBV5-4 and TRBJ2-7; tentatively, D is TRBD2 (5 bases). V lost 0 bases, J lost 3 bases, and 13 bases lay in between. The germline V gene encodes CDR1 SGHNT and CDR2 YYREEE (reference sequence). There are 15 residues in the CDR3. CDR3 sequence (DNA): TGTGCCAGCAGCTTGGCACTAGGGTCAGGCTACGAGCAGTACTTC. Protein: CASSLALGSGYEQYF.

In this sample, this clonotype is medium-sized (0.01 to 0.1%). The V gene is TRBV20-1, the J gene TRBJ2-5; 9 bases fit TRBD2. Germline lookup yields CDR1 DFQATT and CDR2 SNEGSKA (reference sequence). The CDR3 extends over 16 amino acids. J gave up 4 bases and V 5 bases, and 14 bases lay outside the gene matches. CDR3 in amino acids: CSADLAGGPDGETQYF. CDR3 in DNA: TGCAGTGCTGATCTGGCGGGAGGGCCGGACGGAGAGACCCAGTACTTC.

Worth noting for this clonotype: One end of the junction varies from germline; a read error may be responsible. The chain carries TRBV2 and TRBJ2-2; the D call may be TRBD1 or TRBD2 (5 bases each). The CDR3 length is 13 residues. In germline, CDR1 is SNHLY, CDR2 FYNNEI. CDR3 bases: TGTCCCAGCAGTGTCCAGGGATCCGGGGAGCTGCTTTTC. As protein: CPSSVQGSGELLF.

V and J are TRBV2 and TRBJ2-4; D remains ambiguous. Trimming pared 8 bases from V and 3 bases from J, leaving 17 bases between. This CDR3 is 15 amino acids long. Germline lookup yields CDR1 SNHLY and CDR2 FYNNEI. The CDR3 nucleotides are TGTGCCAGCCGGAAGGAAGGGCTGGACAAAAACATTCAGTACTTC. This translates into CASRKEGLDKNIQYF.